A selection of T cell receptor beta chains follows, all from one sample in a study of response to subunit inactivated influenza vaccine. TCRdb analysed the RT-PCR reads with MiXCR anew, one entry per CDR3 protein. In the table there are some 500,000 distinct CDR3 sequences, 13% of which are singletons. The sample in question was PBMCs from blood, obtained 45 days after vaccination. The receptor source for this set is a man between 50 and 59 years old who received an inactivated influenza vaccine. CDR3s include the opening cysteine and the closing phenylalanine or tryptophan.

j_call | v_call | cdr3_aa
TRBJ2-7 | TRBV3-1 | CASSQNRGEQYF
TRBJ2-1 | TRBV7-6 | CASSRGTSGVPVEQFF
TRBJ1-2 | TRBV20-1 | CSAKQGVNYGYTF
TRBJ2-5 | TRBV4-2 | CASSQEAIGKTQYF
TRBJ1-2 | TRBV28 | CASSSPSASRNYGYTF
TRBJ2-7 | TRBV5-1 | CASSSGLAGSTYEQYF
TRBJ2-5 | TRBV20-1 | CILQGQGGTQYF
TRBJ2-7 | TRBV4-3 | CASSLLPSLAGASYEQYF
TRBJ2-1 | TRBV6-1 | CASSRLRLADSSYNEQFF
TRBJ2-1 | TRBV7-2 | CASSFVAVDDEQFF
TRBJ2-1 | TRBV12-3/TRBV12-4 | CASSPVTGYNEQFF
TRBJ2-7 | TRBV3-1 | CASSQVEGQQYF
TRBJ2-1 | TRBV5-5 | CASSSDTYNEQFF
TRBJ2-3 | TRBV5-1 | CASSWPLLAGGPTDTQYF
TRBJ2-1 | TRBV7-2 | CASSRISSGGSNEQFF
TRBJ2-6 | TRBV6-2/TRBV6-3 | CASSYPGRPGRGLTF
TRBJ1-5 | TRBV12-3/TRBV12-4 | CASSLGQAYNQPQHF
TRBJ2-2 | TRBV6-2/TRBV6-3 | CASSYRRDGELFF
TRBJ2-1 | TRBV2 | CASSPRRESYNEQFF
TRBJ1-4 | TRBV7-9 | CASSLVGSYEKLFF
TRBJ1-5 | TRBV9 | CASSHDSLNQPQHF
TRBJ2-4 | TRBV20-1 | CSATTHPAGIQYF
TRBJ2-6 | TRBV6-1 | CASALQGTFPGANVLTF
TRBJ2-1 | TRBV29-1 | CSVDLAGRLNEQFF
TRBJ2-3 | TRBV7-3 | CASSPEGLAGAMTDTQYF
TRBJ2-7 | TRBV5-6 | CASTKDRADEQYF
TRBJ1-2 | TRBV28 | CASSLPRTGGENYGYTF
TRBJ2-1 | TRBV11-2 | CASSSLTKNNEQFF
TRBJ1-1 | TRBV5-5 | CASSLQPGAPTEAFF
TRBJ2-5 | TRBV9 | CASSVGGGLAGWAETQYF
TRBJ1-1 | TRBV5-5 | CASSLTERNTEAFF
TRBJ2-7 | TRBV7-2 | CASSFPAQGYEQYF
TRBJ2-5 | TRBV2 | CASSEPGQGSETQYF
TRBJ2-2 | TRBV7-7 | CASSLTADNTGELFF
TRBJ2-1 | TRBV29-1 | CSVAIGGQGDNNEQFF
TRBJ2-1 | TRBV20-1 | CSARNLLAGESHSSYNEQFF
TRBJ2-1 | TRBV15 | CATSRGGGPPSGDEQFF
TRBJ1-2 | TRBV6-5 | CASSYEAFGGYTF
TRBJ2-3 | TRBV7-6 | CASSLSSIRLIDTQYF
TRBJ2-7 | TRBV4-1 | CASSQWRGGRYEQYF
TRBJ1-2 | TRBV15 | CATSSATGGGGYTF
TRBJ2-7 | TRBV9 | CASSVEGGPTYEQYF
TRBJ1-5 | TRBV29-1 | CSVDYPKIHGPGQPQHF
TRBJ2-1 | TRBV4-2 | CASSHGLEDEQFF
TRBJ2-7 | TRBV5-1 | CASSLASGQGSEQYF
TRBJ2-1 | TRBV10-3 | CAIEGEQFF
TRBJ2-1 | TRBV7-6 | CASSTRLAGGSNEQFF
TRBJ1-2 | TRBV6-6 | CATPDRSSYGYTF
TRBJ2-1 | TRBV20-1 | CSARARDRGSSEQFF
TRBJ2-7 | TRBV7-2 | CASSLRGRAGEQYF
TRBJ2-5 | TRBV29-1 | CSVFRQGGKTQYF
TRBJ2-1 | TRBV29-1 | CSVEAPAYNEQFF
TRBJ1-2 | TRBV6-5 | CASARTGYGYTF
TRBJ1-4 | TRBV5-5 | CASSTTGVNEKLFF
TRBJ2-3 | TRBV20-1 | CSASQGARYTQYF
TRBJ2-3 | TRBV28 | CASSFGLAGPSTDTQYF
TRBJ2-6 | TRBV4-2 | CASSHVPGQGSGANVLTF
TRBJ2-7 | TRBV15 | CATSRDWTDEQYF
TRBJ2-7 | TRBV30 | CAWNAYGEQYF
TRBJ2-5 | TRBV5-1 | CASSLGNEETQYF